This is a list of T cell receptor beta chains from one sample in a study of OX40 agonist ivuxolimab in advanced cancers. TCRdb's table, derived via immunoSEQ multiplex PCR, lists solely in-frame clones and lacks some. Among around 14,000 clones listed, approximately 75% were seen once. Sample: CD4+ or CD8+ T cells sorted from blood, taken in a trial of the OX40 agonist ivuxolimab. Every receptor here comes from an adult with an advanced solid tumor such as melanoma, head and neck, liver or kidney cancer. Each CDR3 is given with its conserved first and last residue. D genes are given only for firm matches. Clone size is given for some rows only: seen once, a few or many times, or a class if the clone is expanded.

J gene: TRBJ2-5
clone size: NA
D gene: NA
V gene: TRBV4-1
CDR3 DNA: TGCGCCAGCAGCCAAGATTCAGAGACCCAGTACTTC
CDR3 protein: CASSQDSETQYF

J gene: TRBJ2-5
clone size: NA
D gene: TRBD2
V gene: TRBV7-6
CDR3 DNA: TGTGCCAGCAGCCTGGGACTAGAGGGGCAAGAGACCCAGTACTTC
CDR3 protein: CASSLGLEGQETQYF

J gene: TRBJ2-7
clone size: NA
D gene: TRBD1
V gene: TRBV7-9
CDR3 DNA: TGTGCCAGCAGCGCACAACAGGGGACCACGAACGAGCAGTACTTC
CDR3 protein: CASSAQQGTTNEQYF

J gene: TRBJ2-2
clone size: NA
D gene: NA
V gene: TRBV10-1
CDR3 DNA: TGCGCCAGCAGTGAGCTTTCGAGGGGATCGAGCACCGGGGAGCTGTTTTTT
CDR3 protein: CASSELSRGSSTGELFF

J gene: TRBJ1-1
clone size: NA
D gene: NA
V gene: TRBV27
CDR3 DNA: TGTGCCAGCAGTCCAGGAAACAGGGTAAGCACTGAAGCTTTCTTT
CDR3 protein: CASSPGNRVSTEAFF

J gene: TRBJ2-1
clone size: NA
D gene: TRBD1
V gene: TRBV9
CDR3 DNA: TGTGCCAGCAGCCAAACAGGGGTTGAGCAGTTCTTC
CDR3 protein: CASSQTGVEQFF

J gene: TRBJ1-2
clone size: NA
D gene: TRBD1
V gene: TRBV29-1
CDR3 DNA: TGCAGCGTTGGAGGGGGGACAGGGGACAACTATGGCTACACCTTC
CDR3 protein: CSVGGGTGDNYGYTF

J gene: TRBJ2-1
clone size: NA
D gene: NA
V gene: TRBV4-3
CDR3 DNA: TGCGCCAGCAGCCAAGACCGGGACTTTTCATACAATGAGCAGTTCTTC
CDR3 protein: CASSQDRDFSYNEQFF

J gene: TRBJ2-3
clone size: NA
D gene: TRBD1
V gene: TRBV27
CDR3 DNA: TGTGCCAGCAGCCCCGGGACAGGGGAGACAGATACGCAGTATTTT
CDR3 protein: CASSPGTGETDTQYF

J gene: TRBJ2-3
clone size: few
D gene: TRBD2
V gene: TRBV28
CDR3 DNA: TGTGCCAGCAGCCTCCTCGGACTAGAGGCAGATACGCAGTATTTT
CDR3 protein: CASSLLGLEADTQYF

J gene: TRBJ1-1
clone size: NA
D gene: NA
V gene: TRBV18
CDR3 DNA: TGTGCCAGCTCACCACCGGGATTCACTGAAGCTTTCTTT
CDR3 protein: CASSPPGFTEAFF

J gene: TRBJ2-7
clone size: once
D gene: NA
V gene: TRBV27
CDR3 DNA: TGTGCCAGCAGTTTGGCCGGGCGGCGCGAGCAGTACTTC
CDR3 protein: CASSLAGRREQYF

J gene: TRBJ2-7
clone size: NA
D gene: TRBD2
V gene: TRBV5-6
CDR3 DNA: TGTGCCAGCAGCCTTAAGCGGGAGGTGATTTACGAGCAGTACTTC
CDR3 protein: CASSLKREVIYEQYF

J gene: TRBJ2-1
clone size: few
D gene: TRBD2
V gene: TRBV5-6
CDR3 DNA: TGTGCCAGCAGCGGGGGGGACTACGATGAGCAGTTCTTC
CDR3 protein: CASSGGDYDEQFF

J gene: TRBJ1-1
clone size: NA
D gene: NA
V gene: TRBV6-5
CDR3 DNA: TGTGCCAGCAGGAGGGGCGGGAAGAACACTGAAGCTTTCTTT
CDR3 protein: CASRRGGKNTEAFF

J gene: TRBJ2-7
clone size: NA
D gene: TRBD2
V gene: TRBV27
CDR3 DNA: TGTGCCAGCAGAGTAGCGGGAGGGCCCTCCGAGCAGTACTTC
CDR3 protein: CASRVAGGPSEQYF

J gene: TRBJ1-1
clone size: NA
D gene: NA
V gene: TRBV5-8
CDR3 DNA: TGTGCCAGCCCGACGGAAGCGATGGGGGGGACCACTGAAGCTTTCTTT
CDR3 protein: CASPTEAMGGTTEAFF

J gene: TRBJ1-2
clone size: NA
D gene: NA
V gene: TRBV6-1
CDR3 DNA: TGTGCCAATTTACAGGAGAACTATGGCTACACCTTC
CDR3 protein: CANLQENYGYTF

J gene: TRBJ2-7
clone size: NA
D gene: NA
V gene: TRBV30
CDR3 DNA: TGTGCCTGGAGTGGAGCTACAGGAGCCTACGAGCAGTACTTC
CDR3 protein: CAWSGATGAYEQYF

J gene: TRBJ2-7
clone size: few
D gene: TRBD1
V gene: TRBV15
CDR3 DNA: TGTGCCACCAGCGCGGCGTTGACAGGGTTCTCCTACGAGCAGTACTTC
CDR3 protein: CATSAALTGFSYEQYF

J gene: TRBJ2-2
clone size: NA
D gene: TRBD2
V gene: TRBV29-1
CDR3 DNA: TGCAGCGTTGAAGTCACCCTAGAGACTAGCCTCTTTCCCGGGGAGCTGTTTTTT
CDR3 protein: CSVEVTLETSLFPGELFF

J gene: TRBJ2-7
clone size: NA
D gene: NA
V gene: TRBV5-6
CDR3 DNA: TGTGCCAGCAGCAGACAGGATCCACCCGAGCAGTACTTC
CDR3 protein: CASSRQDPPEQYF

J gene: TRBJ1-1
clone size: NA
D gene: NA
V gene: TRBV14
CDR3 DNA: TGTGCCAGCAGCAAATATGATGAAGCTTTCTTT
CDR3 protein: CASSKYDEAFF

J gene: TRBJ2-1
clone size: once
D gene: NA
V gene: TRBV29-1
CDR3 DNA: TGCAGCGTTGAAGATAGGGGCTACTCCTACAATGAGCAGTTCTTC
CDR3 protein: CSVEDRGYSYNEQFF

J gene: TRBJ1-4
clone size: NA
D gene: NA
V gene: TRBV7-9
CDR3 DNA: TGTGCCAGCAGCCAAGGACGGGTGGAAAAACTGTTTTTT
CDR3 protein: CASSQGRVEKLFF

J gene: TRBJ2-7
clone size: NA
D gene: TRBD2
V gene: TRBV14
CDR3 DNA: TGTGCCAGCAGCCAAGAGCCCGGGACTAGCTACGAGCAGTACTTC
CDR3 protein: CASSQEPGTSYEQYF

J gene: TRBJ2-5
clone size: NA
D gene: TRBD1
V gene: TRBV7-9
CDR3 DNA: TGTGCCAGCAGCTTGAGACAGGGAGAGACCCAGTACTTC
CDR3 protein: CASSLRQGETQYF